These 9 T cell receptor beta chains came from one sample sequenced in a study of vaccination effects on CD4 cells after COVID-19. Repertoires were generated with immunoSEQ multiplex PCR, while TCRdb's copy carries only in-frame clones and drops some. This sample has about 53,000 clones; about 80% occur once, and the top ten carry roughly 3.2%. Subsequent to a culture period of about ten days, CD4+ T cells were isolated. For these TCRs, the target antigens are not known. Sequencing used CD4+ T cells from PBMCs cultured without peptide, obtained before COVID-19 vaccination. These receptor sequences come from a human donor who received a COVID-19 vaccine.

In its sample, this clone ranks as medium-sized. The chain uses TRBV4-1 and TRBJ2-7, with 8 bases lining up with TRBD1. This CDR3 has 16 amino acids. J was trimmed by 0 bases and V by 0 bases; bases with no gene match: 4. CDR1 and CDR2 from the germline V gene are MGHRA and YSYEKL. The CDR3 region has the DNA TGCGCCAGCAGCCAAGATCGGGACAGGACCTCCTACGAGCAGTACGTC. This sequence encodes CASSQDRDRTSYEQYV.

The chain employs TRBV14 and TRBJ1-1, with D tentatively TRBD1 (5 bases). The CDR3 sequence is 16 residues long. Looked up from germline, CDR1 is SGHDN and CDR2 is FVKESK. With 1 base removed from V and 0 bases from J, the gap between germline ends came to 12 bases. For the CDR3, the DNA is TGTGCCAGCAGCCAAGTGCAGGGACTCTTGAACACTGAAGCTTTCTTT. This sequence encodes CASSQVQGLLNTEAFF.

The CDR3 sequence: CASSESRLAGGETQYF. CDR3 DNA sequence: TGCGCCAGCAGTGAGTCCCGGCTAGCGGGTGGAGAGACCCAGTACTTC. This rearrangement joins TRBV10-1 to TRBJ2-5; 8 bases match TRBD2. Germline-derived CDR1 and CDR2 are WNHNN and SYGVQD (reference sequence). V trimming: 0 bases; J trimming: 4 bases; junction bases outside the gene matches: 7. The CDR3 has 16 amino acids.

V is TRBV18 and J is TRBJ2-7; the match to TRBD1 covers 7 bases. CDR3 size: 14 residues. The J segment lost 6 bases and the V segment lost 2 bases, leaving 7 bases of the junction unmatched. Germline CDR1 is KGHSH and CDR2 is LQKENI. The CDR3 region has the DNA TGTGCCAGCTCACCATCGGATACAGGGGTCGAGCAGTACGTC. This encodes CASSPSDTGVEQYV.

This clone was observed a single time. The chain is built from TRBV6-1 and TRBJ1-2; tentatively, D is TRBD1 (6 bases). Trimming left V 3 bases short and J 6 bases short, with 11 bases between. Germline lookup yields CDR1 MNHNS and CDR2 SASEGT. This CDR3 has 13 amino acids. CDR3 region: CASSERGADGYTF. The CDR3 nucleotides read TGTGCCAGCAGTGAGAGGGGGGCTGATGGCTACACCTTC.

This clone appeared once. The chain has TRBV5-1 and TRBJ2-1; 7 bases are a match to TRBD1. CDR1 is SGHRS, CDR2 YFSETQ, per germline. The CDR3 runs 16 residues. J lost 0 bases, V lost 4 bases, and 7 bases had no gene match. CDR3 protein: CASSPGQVSSYNEQFF. The CDR3 bases are TGCGCCAGCAGCCCTGGACAGGTGAGCTCCTACAATGAGCAGTTCTTC.

This rearrangement joins TRBV24-1 to TRBJ2-5; a possible D gene is TRBD1 (6 bases). V was trimmed by 3 bases and J by 5 bases, leaving 12 bases between them. The CDR3 runs to 14 residues. The germline gives CDR1 KGHDR, CDR2 SFDVKD. The CDR3 DNA is TGTGCCACCAGTGATCCAGGGGAGTTGGAGACCCAGTACTTC. Encoded protein: CATSDPGELETQYF.

The V and J genes are TRBV18 and TRBJ1-2; 7 nucleotides line up with TRBD1. Germline CDR1 is KGHSH and CDR2 is LQKENI. CDR3 size: 15 residues. V dropped 6 bases and J dropped 8; count of bases not matched to a gene: 15. The CDR3 sequence is CASSDSIDRVDGYTF. Written as DNA, the CDR3 is TGTGCCAGCTCCGACTCAATCGACAGGGTAGACGGCTACACCTTC.

This sequence joins TRBV5-6 and TRBJ1-1; possible D gene TRBD1, 5 bases. Germline V gives CDR1 SGHDT, CDR2 YYEEEE. The CDR3 is made up of 12 amino acids. Between the trimmed V and J ends, which lost 0 bases and 10 bases, there was a span of 10 bases. The CDR3, as DNA: TGTGCCAGCAGCTTGGAGGGGTATGGAGCTTTCTTT. It yields the protein CASSLEGYGAFF.